These 32 T cell receptor beta chains were sequenced from one sample in a study of beta chain features in type 1 diabetes. Expressed TCRB transcripts were sequenced after all isolated RNA was converted to cDNA. Profiling relied on immunoSEQ multiplex PCR, and the TCRdb table lists in-frame clones only, not all of them. The table shows about half a million clones, with over 10% occurring only once. The material sequenced was naive CD4+ T cells from blood. These receptors all stem from a woman aged 18-29 years in good health.

This sequence joins TRBV7-3 and TRBJ2-3, with D unresolved. In germline, CDR1 is SGHTA, CDR2 FQGTGA. The CDR3 extends over 12 amino acids. V gave up 3 bases and J gave up 1 base, with 2 bases separating them. CDR3 sequence reads: CASSFGTDTQYF. Here the CDR3 DNA reads TGTGCCAGCAGCTTCGGCACAGATACGCAGTATTTT.

This clone was counted ten times or more. The chain couples TRBV2 to TRBJ2-4; D not certain. CDR3 length: 11 amino acids. With 4 bases removed from V and 2 bases from J, the gap between germline ends came to 0 bases. Germline loops: CDR1 SNHLY, CDR2 FYNNEI. In DNA, the CDR3 is TGTGCCAGCAGTGCCAAAAACATTCAGTACTTC. This codes for CASSAKNIQYF.

The V gene is TRBV15, the J gene TRBJ1-2; D is uncertain. Trimming stripped 0 bases from V and 3 bases from J, with 14 bases between. The CDR3 spans 16 residues. Germline CDR1 is LNHNV and CDR2 is YYDKDF (reference sequence). The CDR3 nucleotides are TGTGCCACCAGCAGAGACCAGTTAGCTAGGGACTATGGCTACACCTTC. This sequence encodes CATSRDQLARDYGYTF.

This clone turned up a few times. This rearrangement joins TRBV25-1 to TRBJ2-6; perhaps D is TRBD1 or TRBD2 (5 bases each). Germline V gene lookup returns CDR1 MGHDK and CDR2 SYGVNS. The CDR3 covers 15 residues. Trimming took 8 bases from V and 4 from J, leaving 15 bases between them. The CDR3 DNA is TGTGCCAGCGGTTGGACGGGGCCCGGGGCCAACGTCCTGACTTTC. Protein product: CASGWTGPGANVLTF.

The sample holds a few counts of this clone. This specimen includes other DNA sequences encoding the same CDR3. The V call is TRBV7-2, the J call TRBJ2-1; D gene uncertain. The CDR3 consists of 14 residues. The V gene's germline CDR1 is SGHTA and CDR2 FQGNSA. Trimming took off 1 base at V and 1 base at J, with 5 bases between the two ends. CDR3 in DNA: TGTGCCAGCAGCTTAGACAGTTCCTACAATGAGCAGTTCTTC. Translation gives CASSLDSSYNEQFF.

This chain connects TRBV2 to TRBJ2-1, with D possibly matching TRBD1 (6 bases). The CDR3 sequence is 13 residues long. Trimming took 10 bases from V and 4 from J, leaving 14 bases between them. CDR1 is SNHLY and CDR2 is FYNNEI in the germline V gene. CDR3: CATMTGSYNEQFF. The CDR3 nucleotides read TGTGCCACCATGACAGGAAGTTACAATGAGCAGTTCTTC.

This clone showed up just a few times. The chain joins TRBV7-2 to TRBJ1-2; perhaps TRBD1 as D (6 bases). V was trimmed by 4 bases and J by 5 bases, leaving 14 bases between them. The CDR3 spans 14 residues. Germline V gene sequence: CDR1 SGHTA, CDR2 FQGNSA. CDR3 DNA sequence: TGTGCCAGCAGCTCCTACGGGGGCAGTTATGGCTACACCTTC. This translates into CASSSYGGSYGYTF.

In this sample, this clone turned up a few times. CDR3 sequence (DNA): TGTGCCAGCAGCATGGGACAGGGGCCCTACGAGCAGTACTTC. This sequence encodes CASSMGQGPYEQYF. The chain has TRBV7-3 and TRBJ2-7, with TRBD1 matching 10 bases. Germline V gene lookup returns CDR1 SGHTA and CDR2 FQGTGA. Trimming at V came to 5 bases and at J to 2 bases, leaving 3 bases not matched to a gene. There are 14 residues in the CDR3.

V usage is TRBV5-4 and J usage is TRBJ2-5; D is unclear. This CDR3 comprises 12 residues. V lost 4 bases, J lost 5 bases, and 9 bases lay in between. Germline V gene lookup returns CDR1 SGHNT and CDR2 YYREEE (reference sequence). CDR3 protein: CASSQHMETQYF. The CDR3 DNA follows: TGTGCCAGCAGCCAGCACATGGAGACCCAGTACTTC.

The V and J genes are TRBV29-1 and TRBJ1-2; 8 nucleotides align to TRBD1. The CDR3 extends over 13 amino acids. The ends lost 7 bases at V and 7 bases at J; junction bases unmatched: 11. From germline, CDR1 is SQVTM and CDR2 ANQGSEA. Here the CDR3 DNA reads TGCAGCGGGGGACAGGCGGCCTCGGCTGGCTACACCTTC. This gives the protein CSGGQAASAGYTF.

The chain carries TRBV5-4 and TRBJ2-3; weak D call: TRBD2 (5 bases). V shed 2 bases and J shed 0 bases, with 13 bases lying between them. Germline CDR1 is SGHNT and CDR2 is YYREEE (reference sequence). The length of the CDR3 is 16 residues. The CDR3 protein is CASSLVDLTSTDTQYF. The CDR3 nucleotides are TGTGCCAGCAGCTTAGTGGACTTAACTAGCACAGATACGCAGTATTTT.

The J gene is TRBJ2-3, the V gene TRBV7-8, with TRBD2 as a possible D gene (5 bases). V lost 5 bases and J lost 3, with 15 bases in between. The length of the CDR3 is 15 residues. Germline CDR1 is SGHVS and CDR2 is FQNEAQ. CDR3 bases: TGTGCCAGCAGCCCCTCCCGAGGGTGGACAGATACGCAGTATTTT. Translation: CASSPSRGWTDTQYF.

This clone occurred a few times. This sequence joins TRBV9 and TRBJ1-2; 9 positions agree with TRBD1. The CDR3 spans 15 residues. Germline lookup yields CDR1 SGDLS and CDR2 YYNGEE. Germline trimming cut 0 bases from V and 5 bases from J; bases unmatched to any gene: 5. CDR3 protein: CASSVVGTGYYGYTF. CDR3 nucleotides: TGTGCCAGCAGCGTAGTGGGGACAGGGTATTATGGCTACACCTTC.

This clone has just a few counts. The chain couples TRBV30 to TRBJ1-5, with 8 bases lining up with TRBD1. Germline CDR1 GTSNPN, CDR2 SVGIG (reference sequence). This CDR3 contains 15 residues. Unmatched junction bases numbered 4, after V lost 2 bases and J lost 1 base. The CDR3 loop is CAWSSTGGSNQPQHF. DNA of the CDR3: TGTGCCTGGAGTTCTACAGGGGGGAGCAATCAGCCCCAGCATTTT.

The CDR3 bases are TGTGCCAGCTCACCAACGCCGGCCCGGGAGCAGTTCTTC. Translated: CASSPTPAREQFF. This chain links TRBV18 with TRBJ2-1, with D uncertain. The CDR3 extends over 13 amino acids. V was clipped by 2 bases and J by 10 bases, with 12 bases between them. Looked up from germline, CDR1 is KGHSH and CDR2 is LQKENI.

This clone turned up a few times. The chain links TRBV13 to TRBJ2-1, with D tentatively TRBD2 (7 bases). The CDR3 length is 16 residues. The V gene's germline CDR1 is PRHDT and CDR2 FYEKMQ (reference sequence). The V and J ends lost 5 bases and 2 bases respectively, with 16 bases between them. The CDR3, as DNA: TGTGCCAGCAGCGGCGCGGAGCGGGACACCTACAATGAGCAGTTCTTC. It encodes CASSGAERDTYNEQFF.

This clone was detected only a few times. V and J are TRBV28 and TRBJ2-5; 10 bases fit TRBD1. CDR3 length: 15 residues. V was pared by 3 bases and J by 4 bases, with 5 bases of the junction left unmatched. The germline CDR1 and CDR2 sequences are MDHEN and SYDVKM. CDR3 sequence: CASSFAGQGRETQYF. CDR3 nucleotide sequence: TGTGCCAGCAGTTTTGCGGGACAGGGGCGAGAGACCCAGTACTTC.

The chain recombines TRBV27 with TRBJ1-5; D gene uncertain. Germline V gene sequence: CDR1 MNHEY, CDR2 SMNVEV (reference sequence). The germline V and J ends were trimmed by 5 bases and 11 bases, with 22 bases remaining between them. CDR3 length equals 15 residues. The CDR3 DNA sequence: TGTGCCAGCAGTACCTCGGGCTCAGCGTGGGAAGCCCAGCATTTT. Translating gives CASSTSGSAWEAQHF.

V is TRBV5-4 and J is TRBJ2-3; 7 bases fit TRBD1. Germline V gene data show CDR1 as SGHNT and CDR2 as YYREEE (reference sequence). The ends lost 4 bases at V and 1 base at J; junction bases unmatched: 6. This CDR3 region has 15 residues. The CDR3 coding sequence is TGTGCCAGCAGCACCCGGGACAGACGCACAGATACGCAGTATTTT. It translates to CASSTRDRRTDTQYF. The entire variable domain, with the rest obtained from reference TRBV5-4 and TRBJ2-3, is as follows: ETGVTQSPTHLIKTRGQQVTLRCSSQSGHNTVSWYQQALGQGPQFIFQYYREEENGRGNFPPRFSGLQFPNYSSELNVNALELDDSALYLCASSTRDRRTDTQYFGPGTRLTVL.

This clone was counted between two and nine times. The chain uses TRBV5-1 and TRBJ2-7, with TRBD2 identical over 11 bases. V was pared by 3 bases and J by 7 bases, with 12 bases of the junction left unmatched. The CDR3 consists of 16 residues. CDR1 is SGHRS and CDR2 is YFSETQ in the germline V gene. The CDR3 DNA reads TGCGCCAGCAGCTCCACTGGGACTAGCGGACCGTTGGAGCAGTACTTC. Protein product: CASSSTGTSGPLEQYF.

This clone was counted between two and nine times. The chain recombines TRBV9 with TRBJ1-3; perhaps TRBD1 as D (5 bases). The germline V and J ends were trimmed by 3 bases and 0 bases, with 7 bases remaining between them. CDR1 is SGDLS, CDR2 YYNGEE, per germline. The CDR3 loop spans 14 amino acids. The CDR3 protein is CASSDQGSGNTIYF. CDR3 nucleotides: TGTGCCAGCAGCGACCAGGGCTCTGGAAACACCATATATTTT.

This clone was detected a few times. This chain uses TRBV7-8 with TRBJ2-7, with a possible D match to TRBD2 (5 bases). In germline, CDR1 is SGHVS, CDR2 FQNEAQ. The CDR3 runs 12 residues. V was shortened by 6 bases and J by 7 bases, with 13 bases between the two germline ends. CDR3: CASSRGIREQYF. The CDR3 DNA reads as TGTGCCAGCAGTCGAGGGATCCGGGAGCAGTACTTC.

The chain couples TRBV5-1 to TRBJ2-7; D possibly corresponds to TRBD1 (5 bases). Germline V gene data show CDR1 as SGHRS and CDR2 as YFSETQ. Trimming shortened V by 0 bases and J by 9 bases, and 13 bases separated the two germline ends. This CDR3 spans 13 amino acids. This CDR3 is CASSLEGPGTQYV. The CDR3 DNA reads as TGCGCCAGCAGCTTGGAGGGGCCTGGTACGCAGTACGTC.

This clone has more than one count but fewer than ten. The CDR3 bases are TGCGCCAGCAGCCAATGGGCCATGAACACTGAAGCTTTCTTT. Translated, it gives CASSQWAMNTEAFF. The chain has TRBV4-1 and TRBJ1-1; no definite D call. Trimming left V 2 bases short and J 0 bases short, with 7 bases between. The V gene's germline CDR1 is MGHRA and CDR2 YSYEKL. The CDR3 contains 14 residues.

This clone turned up a few times. This chain connects TRBV19 to TRBJ2-1; no definite D call. Trimming removed 3 bases from V and 4 bases from J, with 13 bases in between. The germline CDR1 and CDR2 sequences are LNHDA and SQIVND (reference sequence). This CDR3 comprises 15 residues. The CDR3 here is CASSISGTTYNEQFF. In nucleotides, the CDR3 is TGTGCCAGTAGTATCTCCGGTACTACATACAATGAGCAGTTCTTC.

The chain joins TRBV7-9 to TRBJ2-1, with D possibly TRBD2 on 5 matching bases. The CDR3 runs to 14 residues. Germline V gene lookup returns CDR1 SEHNR and CDR2 FQNEAQ (reference sequence). V shed 7 bases and J shed 0 bases, with 10 bases lying between them. CDR3 amino acids: CASTWRSSYNEQFF. The CDR3 coding sequence is TGTGCCAGCACCTGGAGGAGCTCCTACAATGAGCAGTTCTTC.

The chain combines TRBV7-8 with TRBJ2-1; tentatively, D is TRBD2 (6 bases). The CDR3 has 15 residues. V was shortened by 5 bases and J by 7 bases, with 18 bases between the two germline ends. The germline V gene has CDR1 SGHVS and CDR2 FQNEAQ. In DNA form, the CDR3 reads TGTGCCAGCAGCAGGGACTGGAACGAGGGTAATGAGCAGTTCTTC. It encodes CASSRDWNEGNEQFF.

In its sample, this clone was seen a few times. The chain recombines TRBV4-2 with TRBJ2-1; 8 nucleotides agree with TRBD1. The CDR3 has 14 residues. Germline loops: CDR1 LGHNA, CDR2 YNFKEQ. V lost 1 base, J lost 8 bases, and 4 bases stayed unmatched. In DNA, the CDR3 is TGTGCCAGCAGCCAAGGACAGGGGACATATGAGCAGTTCTTC. As protein: CASSQGQGTYEQFF.

This clone was seen ten or more times. The chain joins TRBV29-1 to TRBJ2-7; tentative D call: TRBD2 (5 bases). Germline V lookup: CDR1 SQVTM, CDR2 ANQGSEA. This CDR3 has 10 residues. V lost 5 bases, J lost 7 bases, and 9 bases lay in between. The CDR3 sequence is CSVRGIEQYF. Written as DNA, the CDR3 is TGCAGCGTTCGGGGTATTGAGCAGTACTTC.

This clone has a handful of counts. V usage is TRBV5-4 and J usage is TRBJ2-7; either TRBD1 or TRBD2 may fit D (6 bases each). V shed 0 bases and J shed 6 bases, with 16 bases lying between them. The CDR3 length is 15 residues. Looked up from germline, CDR1 is SGHNT and CDR2 is YYREEE (reference sequence). DNA for the CDR3: TGTGCCAGCAGCTTGGAGGGGGACTTAGGTAGCGAGCAGTACTTC. This translates into CASSLEGDLGSEQYF.

This clone appeared a few times. One end of the junction is discordant with germline, which a read error may explain. The chain recombines TRBV29-1 with TRBJ2-5; the D gene is possibly TRBD1 (5 bases). The CDR3 loop spans 15 amino acids. Germline V gene sequence: CDR1 SQVTM, CDR2 ANQGSEA. CDR3 in amino acids: CSGEGVQPWGETQYF. The CDR3 DNA sequence: TGCAGCGGTGAAGGGGTCCAACCCTGGGGAGAGACCCAGTACTTC.

This clone was seen only a few times. The chain joins TRBV9 to TRBJ2-2; TRBD1 matches at 8 bases. The CDR3 has 16 amino acids. Losses at the gene ends were 1 base for V and 3 bases for J; bases not matched to a gene: 5. Per the germline V gene, CDR1 is SGDLS and CDR2 is YYNGEE. CDR3 sequence (DNA): TGTGCCAGCAGCGTAACAGGGGGTCTTGACACCGGGGAGCTGTTTTTT. Its protein product is CASSVTGGLDTGELFF.